Each of the 15 T cell receptor beta chains below was sequenced from the same sample in a study of blood T cell repertoires in COVID-19. Libraries were prepared by immunoSEQ multiplex PCR; TCRdb keeps only in-frame clonotypes and omits some of them. The data hold 250,000 to 300,000 clones, with about 85% observed a single time. Sequencing was performed on peripheral blood. These receptors were obtained from a woman aged 45-65 years who had recovered from COVID-19.

The rearrangement uses TRBV7-9 and TRBJ2-2; no clear D. Trimming removed 1 base at V and 1 base at J, with 4 bases between. Germline CDR1 is SEHNR and CDR2 is FQNEAQ (reference sequence). The CDR3 runs to 14 residues. Here the CDR3 reads CASSLGRNTGELFF. The CDR3 nucleotides read TGTGCCAGCAGCTTAGGCAGGAACACCGGGGAGCTGTTTTTT. Filled out from reference TRBV7-9 and TRBJ2-2, the complete variable domain reads DTGVSQNPRHKITKRGQNVTFRCDPISEHNRLYWYRQTLGQGPEFLTYFQNEAQLEKSRLLSDRFSAERPKGSFSTLEIQRTEQGDSAMYLCASSLGRNTGELFFGEGSRLTVL.

The gene calls are TRBV27 and TRBJ1-1; D remains unclear. CDR1 is MNHEY and CDR2 is SMNVEV in the germline V gene (reference sequence). V was shortened by 4 bases and J by 3 bases, with 24 bases between the two germline ends. The CDR3 extends over 18 amino acids. The CDR3 protein is CASSSLGTVRYGDTEAFF. CDR3 DNA: TGTGCCAGCAGTTCTCTTGGAACAGTTCGATACGGGGACACTGAAGCTTTCTTT.

This clone is a singleton in its sample. This chain connects TRBV29-1 to TRBJ2-7; tentative D call: TRBD2 (6 bases). Germline V CDR1 and CDR2: SQVTM, ANQGSEA. Deletions cut 0 bases from V and 2 bases from J, with 14 bases between. The length of the CDR3 is 15 residues. In DNA, the CDR3 is TGCAGCGTTGAAGATTCGGCGGGAATAACCTACGAGCAGTACTTC. Amino acids: CSVEDSAGITYEQYF.

Concerning this clone: Compared with germline, one end of the junction differs, possibly owing to a read error. The gene calls are TRBV7-7 and TRBJ2-3; 11 bases line up with TRBD1. CDR1 SSHAT and CDR2 FNYEAQ come from the germline V gene (reference sequence). This CDR3 spans 16 amino acids. The CDR3 bases are TGTGCTAGCAGCTTGGGGACAGGGGGTCCCACAGATACGCAGTATTTT. Translated: CASSLGTGGPTDTQYF.

The chain couples TRBV5-1 to TRBJ1-2; tentative D call: TRBD1 (5 bases). The CDR3 is 15 residues long. CDR1 and CDR2 (germline): SGHRS, YFSETQ. Trimming took off 3 bases at V and 3 bases at J, with 15 bases between the two ends. CDR3 protein: CASSSRSDSYYGYTF. DNA for the CDR3: TGCGCCAGCAGCTCGAGATCTGACAGCTACTATGGCTACACCTTC.

This sequence joins TRBV7-9 and TRBJ1-2, with 7 bases fitting TRBD1. V lost 5 bases, J lost 2 bases, and 8 bases stayed unmatched. The CDR3 runs 15 residues. CDR1 SEHNR and CDR2 FQNEAQ come from the germline V gene (reference sequence). DNA of the CDR3: TGTGCCAGCAGCCCACCGACAGGGAGAAACTATGGCTACACCTTC. Translating gives CASSPPTGRNYGYTF.

V and J are TRBV19 and TRBJ1-2; 10 nucleotides match TRBD1. The CDR3 consists of 17 residues. Germline loops: CDR1 LNHDA, CDR2 SQIVND (reference sequence). V gave up 1 base and J gave up 4 bases; unmatched junction bases: 9. The CDR3 loop reads CASSIGGPGQGSYGYTF. Written as DNA, the CDR3 is TGTGCCAGTAGTATAGGGGGACCGGGACAGGGGAGCTATGGCTACACCTTC. Combining the CDR3 with reference TRBV19 and TRBJ1-2 gives the whole variable domain DGGITQSPKYLFRKEGQNVTLSCEQNLNHDAMYWYRQDPGQGLRLIYYSQIVNDFQKGDIAEGYSVSREKKESFPLTVTSAQKNPTAFYLCASSIGGPGQGSYGYTFGSGTRLTVV.

This clone showed up just a few times. This chain uses TRBV12-3 or TRBV12-4 with TRBJ1-1; D gene uncertain. The CDR3 is 12 residues long. Deletions cut 2 bases from V and 6 bases from J, with 7 bases between. CDR3 DNA sequence: TGTGCCAGCAGTTTAAACTTGTCTGAAGCTTTCTTT. Its protein is CASSLNLSEAFF.

V usage is TRBV9 and J usage is TRBJ1-3; D might be TRBD1 (6 bases). Germline V lookup: CDR1 SGDLS, CDR2 YYNGEE. V was pared by 0 bases and J by 4 bases, with 11 bases between. This CDR3 contains 15 residues. The CDR3 DNA is TGTGCCAGCAGCGTAGTCCAGGGGCCCGGAAACACCATATATTTT. It specifies CASSVVQGPGNTIYF.

This CDR3 is CASSGQGPRTSGSTDTQYF. CDR3 bases: TGTGCCAGCAGTGGACAGGGGCCGCGAACAAGCGGTAGCACAGATACGCAGTATTTT. This chain joins TRBV6-1 and TRBJ2-3, with 8 nucleotides matching TRBD1. Germline V gives CDR1 MNHNS, CDR2 SASEGT. Trimming at V came to 4 bases and at J to 0 bases, leaving 15 bases not matched to a gene. The CDR3 extends over 19 amino acids.

The J gene is TRBJ2-3, the V gene TRBV19; D possibly corresponds to TRBD1 (5 bases). V shed 6 bases and J shed 4 bases, with 14 bases lying between them. Per the germline V gene, CDR1 is LNHDA and CDR2 is SQIVND (reference sequence). The CDR3 loop spans 14 amino acids. The CDR3 loop is CASRQVASADTQYF. CDR3 bases: TGTGCCAGTAGACAGGTTGCCTCAGCAGATACGCAGTATTTT.

The V call is TRBV12-3 or TRBV12-4, the J call TRBJ1-2; the D is unclear. V was pared by 6 bases and J by 5 bases, with 10 bases between. This CDR3 is built from 12 residues. DNA for the CDR3: TGTGCCAGCAGCCTAGACTTATATGGCTACACCTTC. Its protein product is CASSLDLYGYTF.

In this sample, this clone turned up a few times. V is TRBV6-5 and J is TRBJ1-2; 7 bases fit TRBD1. CDR3 length: 15 amino acids. With 1 base clipped from V and 0 bases from J, the junction kept 2 bases outside the gene matches. Germline V lookup: CDR1 MNHEY, CDR2 SVGAGI. DNA of the CDR3: TGTGCCAGCAGTTACTTGGACAGGACTAACTATGGCTACACCTTC. Translating gives CASSYLDRTNYGYTF.

For this clone: The sample contains more than one DNA sequence encoding this CDR3. The V and J genes are TRBV27 and TRBJ1-2; 7 bases map to TRBD1. CDR1 is MNHEY and CDR2 is SMNVEV in the germline V gene (reference sequence). CDR3 length: 15 residues. V lost 0 bases, J lost 4 bases, and 5 bases stayed unmatched. CDR3 sequence: CASSLSRGTAYGYTF. The CDR3 DNA sequence: TGTGCCAGCAGTTTATCAAGGGGGACAGCCTATGGCTACACCTTC.

This chain links TRBV5-4 with TRBJ2-3; 7 positions agree with TRBD1. Germline V gene lookup returns CDR1 SGHNT and CDR2 YYREEE (reference sequence). This CDR3 contains 13 residues. V lost 4 bases and J lost 6; bases outside the gene matches: 5. The CDR3 coding sequence is TGTGCCAGCAGCCTCAGACAGGGCGATACGCAGTATTTT. Protein sequence: CASSLRQGDTQYF.